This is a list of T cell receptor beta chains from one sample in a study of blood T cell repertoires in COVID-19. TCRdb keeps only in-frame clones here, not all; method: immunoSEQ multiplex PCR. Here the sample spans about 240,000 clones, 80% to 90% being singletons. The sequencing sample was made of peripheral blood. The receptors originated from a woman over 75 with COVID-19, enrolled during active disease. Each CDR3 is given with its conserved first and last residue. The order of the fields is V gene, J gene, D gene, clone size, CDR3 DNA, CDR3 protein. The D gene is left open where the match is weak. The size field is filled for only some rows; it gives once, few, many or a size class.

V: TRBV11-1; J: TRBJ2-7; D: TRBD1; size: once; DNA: TGTGCCAGCAGCTCGGACAGGGCTCCTTCCTACGAGCAGTACTTC; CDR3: CASSSDRAPSYEQYF
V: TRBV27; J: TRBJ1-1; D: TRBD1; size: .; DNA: TGTGCCAGCAGGACAGGGGACCCGAGAGCTGAAGCTTTCTTT; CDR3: CASRTGDPRAEAFF
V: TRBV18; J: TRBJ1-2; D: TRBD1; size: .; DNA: TGTGCCAGCTCCCCTTTCCAGGGGGCTTCGGACTATGGCTACACCTTC; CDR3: CASSPFQGASDYGYTF
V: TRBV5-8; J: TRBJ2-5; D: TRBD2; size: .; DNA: TGTGCCAGCAGCGCCCTTACTAGCGGGAGTACGGAGACCCAGTACTTC; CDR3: CASSALTSGSTETQYF
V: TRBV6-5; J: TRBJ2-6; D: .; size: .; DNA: TGTGCCAGCAGTAAGACAGTTGGGGCCAACGTCCTGACTTTC; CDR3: CASSKTVGANVLTF
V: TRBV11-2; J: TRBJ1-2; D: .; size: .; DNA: TGTGCCAGCAGCTTAGATCGCGGTTGGTCGGCTGGCTACACCTTC; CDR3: CASSLDRGWSAGYTF
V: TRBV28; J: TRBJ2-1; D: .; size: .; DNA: TGTGCCAGCAGCGGGCCAGCGGGCTCCTACAATGAGCAGTTCTTC; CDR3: CASSGPAGSYNEQFF
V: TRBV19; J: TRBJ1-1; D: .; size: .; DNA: TGTGCCAGTAGTATCGGTGGGGGGGGCAGTCTCTTGAACACTGAAGCTTTCTTT; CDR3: CASSIGGGGSLLNTEAFF
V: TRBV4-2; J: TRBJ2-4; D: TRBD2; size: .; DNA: TGTGCCAGCAGCCAAGACGCGACTAGCGGGAAATCGTGGGGCATTCAGTACTTC; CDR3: CASSQDATSGKSWGIQYF
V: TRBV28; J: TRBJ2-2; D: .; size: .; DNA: TGTGCCAGCACAGGGGCCAGGGGGGAGCTGTTTTTT; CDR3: CASTGARGELFF
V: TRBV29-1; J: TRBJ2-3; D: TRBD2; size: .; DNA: TGCAGCGCCAATGGACTAGCGGGTGCAACAGATACGCAGTATTTT; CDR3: CSANGLAGATDTQYF
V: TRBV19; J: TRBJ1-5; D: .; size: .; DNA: TGTGCCAGTAGTATCAGGGGTGGCGATCAGCCCCAGCATTTT; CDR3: CASSIRGGDQPQHF
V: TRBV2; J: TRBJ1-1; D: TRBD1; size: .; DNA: TGTGCCAGCAGTTTTTACAGGGGCACTGAAGCTTTCTTT; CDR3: CASSFYRGTEAFF
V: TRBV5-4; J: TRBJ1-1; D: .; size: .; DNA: TGTGCCAGCAGCTCCCCGATAATCGGGAACACTGAAGCTTTCTTT; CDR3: CASSSPIIGNTEAFF
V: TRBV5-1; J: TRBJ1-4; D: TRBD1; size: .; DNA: TGCGCCAGCAGTCAACAGGGGATGAATGAAAAACTGTTTTTT; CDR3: CASSQQGMNEKLFF
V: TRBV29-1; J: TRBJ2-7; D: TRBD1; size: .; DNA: TGCAGCGTGCCAGGACAGGGCGAGGCTGAGCAGTACTTC; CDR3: CSVPGQGEAEQYF
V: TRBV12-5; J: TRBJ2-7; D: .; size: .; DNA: TGTGCTAGTGCCCGACAGGACCTCTCCTACGAGCAGTACTTC; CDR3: CASARQDLSYEQYF
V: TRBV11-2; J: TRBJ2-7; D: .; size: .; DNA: TGTGCCAGCAGCTTAGCCCTGACAGGCCGCGAGCAGTACTTC; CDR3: CASSLALTGREQYF
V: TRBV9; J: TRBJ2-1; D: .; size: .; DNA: TGTGCCAGCGGAGCTTTCAAGAACTCCTACAATGAGCAGTTCTTC; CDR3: CASGAFKNSYNEQFF
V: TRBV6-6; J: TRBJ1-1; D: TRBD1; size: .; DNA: TGTGCCAGCAGACCGGGACAGGGCGAGGGAGAAGCTTTCTTT; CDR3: CASRPGQGEGEAFF
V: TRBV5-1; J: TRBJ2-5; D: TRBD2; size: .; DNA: TGCGCCAGCAGCTCGACTAGCGGGGGGTCGGAGACCCAGTACTTC; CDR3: CASSSTSGGSETQYF
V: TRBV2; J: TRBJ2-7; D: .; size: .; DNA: TGTGCCAGCAGTGAAAATGATGGCCGCCTAGGCGAGCAGTACTTC; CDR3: CASSENDGRLGEQYF
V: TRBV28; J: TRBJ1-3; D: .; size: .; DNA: TGTGCCAGCAGTATCGGGGGTCTAAGAGGAAACACCATATATTTT; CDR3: CASSIGGLRGNTIYF
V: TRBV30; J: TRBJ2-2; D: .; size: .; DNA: TGTGCCTGGAAGTACGTGGGCCGAAAGGAGCTGTTTTTT; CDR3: CAWKYVGRKELFF
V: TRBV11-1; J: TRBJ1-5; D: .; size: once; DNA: TGTGCCAGCAGCTTAGACCTGGCCCGGCCCCAGCATTTT; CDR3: CASSLDLARPQHF
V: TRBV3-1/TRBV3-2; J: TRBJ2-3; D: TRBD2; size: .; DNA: TGTGCCAGCAGCCCGTGGGGACTAGCGGGGTCTGGCACAGATACGCAGTATTTT; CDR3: CASSPWGLAGSGTDTQYF
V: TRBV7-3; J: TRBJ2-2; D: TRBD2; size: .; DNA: TGTGCCAGCAGCCCCCGAGCTAGCGGGATGGGGGAGCTGTTTTTT; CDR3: CASSPRASGMGELFF
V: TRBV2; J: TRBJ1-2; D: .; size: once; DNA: TGTGCCAGCAAAGGTGGAGCGGGGCGAGGATCACATGGCTACACCTTC; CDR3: CASKGGAGRGSHGYTF
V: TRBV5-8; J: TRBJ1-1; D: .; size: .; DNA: TGTGCCAGCAGCTTGCGGGGGATGAACACTGAAGCTTTCTTT; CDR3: CASSLRGMNTEAFF
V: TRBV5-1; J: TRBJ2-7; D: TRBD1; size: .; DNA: TGCGCCAGCAGCCCGGGACAGCCCCCCCACGAGCAGTACTTC; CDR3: CASSPGQPPHEQYF
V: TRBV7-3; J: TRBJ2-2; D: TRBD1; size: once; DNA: TGTGCCAGCAGCTCCGGACCGGGACAGGGGAACACCGGGGAGCTGTTTTTT; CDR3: CASSSGPGQGNTGELFF
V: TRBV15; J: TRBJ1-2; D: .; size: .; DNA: TGTGCCACCAGCCCTGGGGCTAATGGCTACACCTTC; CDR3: CATSPGANGYTF
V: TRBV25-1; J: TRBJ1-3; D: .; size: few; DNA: TGTGCCAGCAGCCCACAGGGCGCGCGAAACACCATATATTTT; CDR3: CASSPQGARNTIYF